The next 5 T cell receptor beta chains were all read from a single sample in a study of vaccination and CD4 T cells after COVID-19 (dated by TCRdb to about 2022). The library relied on PCR. Data came from an Illumina iSeq 100. At the Johns Hopkins FTIC core, DNA from the cultured CD4+ T cells underwent TCR sequencing with the Oncomine TCR Beta short-read assay. The public reads were reprocessed in TCRdb via fastp at Q25 and MiXCR, keeping in-frame beta chains. Identical CDR3 proteins give one entry, which carries the most common genes and DNA. This sample holds 14,000 to 15,000 distinct CDR3 sequences; less than 75% were observed only once. The ten largest clonotypes hold 11% of the sample. What this sample's treatment or condition label stands for: approximately nine-day PBMC culture with coronavirus spike peptide pools or control peptides (ViraFEST assay). These receptors' antigens are unknown. Sample: CD4+ T cells from blood, cultured in vitro. These receptor sequences come from a human donor who had recovered from COVID-19.

The chain uses TRBV25-1 and TRBJ1-1; D unresolved. Germline V lookup: CDR1 MGHDK, CDR2 SYGVNS. The CDR3 contains 15 residues. Trimming left V 4 bases short and J 5 bases short, with 17 bases between. CDR3: CASSGRGVGETEAFF. CDR3 DNA: TGTGCCAGCAGTGGTCGCGGGGTTGGGGAGACTGAAGCTTTCTTT. Based on the CDR3 plus reference TRBV25-1 and TRBJ1-1, the full variable domain is EADIYQTPRYLVIGTGKKITLECSQTMGHDKMYWYQQDPGMELHLIHYSYGVNSTEKGDLSSESTVSRIRTEHFPLTLESARPSHTSQYLCASSGRGVGETEAFFGQGTRLTVV.

This clonotype has a handful of counts. The chain has TRBV24-1 and TRBJ1-5, with D tentatively TRBD1 (5 bases). CDR1 is KGHDR, CDR2 SFDVKD, per germline. V was trimmed by 3 bases and J by 4 bases, leaving 15 bases between them. The CDR3 spans 16 residues. The CDR3 DNA sequence: TGTGCCACCAGTGATGTTAAGTCCCGACAGAATCAGCCCCAGCATTTT. The encoded protein is CATSDVKSRQNQPQHF.

This clonotype was picked up one time. The chain couples TRBV20-1 to TRBJ2-5; 7 bases are a match to TRBD2. Germline V CDR1 and CDR2: DFQATT, SNEGSKA (reference sequence). The CDR3 is made up of 16 amino acids. V shed 0 bases, J shed 4 bases, and the junction held 11 bases outside the gene matches. CDR3 amino acids: CSARDSRLARRETQYF. In DNA, the CDR3 is TGCAGTGCTAGAGATTCCCGACTAGCAAGGCGAGAGACCCAGTACTTC.

This chain joins TRBV12-3 or TRBV12-4 and TRBJ1-2; 8 bases fit TRBD1. With V trimmed by 6 bases and J by 7 bases, 10 bases remained unmatched. The CDR3 loop spans 14 amino acids. The CDR3 is CASSTDRGKSGYTF. In DNA, the CDR3 is TGTGCCAGCAGCACCGACAGGGGCAAGAGTGGCTACACCTTC.

The gene calls are TRBV27 and TRBJ1-1, with unresolved D. This CDR3 contains 12 residues. With 8 bases removed from V and 5 bases from J, the gap between germline ends came to 12 bases. Germline-derived CDR1 and CDR2 are MNHEY and SMNVEV (reference sequence). The CDR3 region is CASRDRGTEAFF. Written as DNA, the CDR3 is TGTGCCAGCCGCGACCGGGGAACTGAAGCTTTCTTT.